The present entry profiles one T cell receptor (beta chain) with its context. Its antigen is currently unknown. TCRdb keeps only in-frame clones here, not all; method: immunoSEQ multiplex PCR. Of about 8,000 clones in the sample, 70% to 80% were seen once. Samples were taken several times over chemoradiotherapy. The germline V gene encodes CDR1 SGHRS and CDR2 YFSETQ. Losses at the gene ends were 4 bases for V and 5 bases for J; bases not matched to a gene: 11. The CDR3 length is 15 residues. The data derive from a study of chemoradiotherapy in HPV16-positive cancers. Study information: A couple of HPV16-positive patients' cells yielded candidate HPV-specific clones and common motifs. Whole-study findings and limits: Non-HPV-specific T cells did not expand in tumors during treatment, whereas candidate HPV-specific clones and E7-related motifs did.

The sample was taken from a patient who underwent chemoradiotherapy. The receptor was derived from a human donor with HPV-associated anogenital cancer. The V and J genes are TRBV5-1 and TRBJ2-5; 7 nucleotides match TRBD2. In nucleotides, the CDR3 is TGCGCCAGCAGCCTGGCGGGGGACCATGGGGAGACCCAGTACTTC. It is translated as CASSLAGDHGETQYF.